This T cell receptor beta chain emerged from a study of PD-1 blockade in classical Hodgkin lymphoma. Study details: Patients in the cohort were put on intravenous nivolumab, 3 mg/kg every 2 weeks.

CDR1 SGHTA and CDR2 FQGNSA come from the germline V gene. Trimming left V 3 bases short and J 2 bases short, with 10 bases between. This CDR3 contains 15 residues. Here immunoSEQ multiplex PCR was the method, and the copy in TCRdb shows in-frame clones only, minus some. Among roughly 28,000 clones listed, 65% to 75% were seen once. Worth noting for this clone: As yet, its antigen is unknown.

In every patient, relapse followed autologous stem cell transplantation, while exposure to brentuximab vedotin differed. Study-level results: Some patients began nivolumab under 1 year after ASCT. These patients were excluded from later analyses. Why repertoires differed is undefined; disease activity or prior therapy possibly contributed.

The TCR sequence derives from a human donor with classical Hodgkin lymphoma. This chain uses TRBV7-2 with TRBJ1-4; a weak D match, TRBD1 (5 bases). The sample was peripheral blood mononuclear cells (PBMCs), taken before the second cycle of nivolumab. In nucleotides, the CDR3 is TGTGCCAGCAGCTTTTCAGGGAGCACTAATGAAAAACTGTTTTTT. The encoded protein is CASSFSGSTNEKLFF.